The 28 T cell receptor beta chains below come from one sample, sequenced in a study of blood T cell repertoires in COVID-19. The protocol was immunoSEQ multiplex PCR, while the TCRdb copy is restricted to in-frame clones and leaves out a portion. Among about 210,000 clones, approximately 84% were seen once, and the ten largest hold about 8%. The sample comprised peripheral blood. The receptors were gathered from a woman aged 45-60 years with active or convalescent COVID-19.

The V call is TRBV28, the J call TRBJ1-5; 8 bases align to TRBD1. The CDR3 consists of 15 residues. Germline V lookup: CDR1 MDHEN, CDR2 SYDVKM. Trimming removed 5 bases from V and 5 bases from J; junction bases left unmatched: 8. The CDR3 loop reads CASSRQGMSDQPQHF. The CDR3 DNA follows: TGTGCCAGCAGTAGACAGGGGATGTCGGATCAGCCCCAGCATTTT.

This chain uses TRBV19 with TRBJ1-1, with 11 bases matching TRBD1. This CDR3 has 13 residues. The V and J ends lost 4 bases and 10 bases, in that order; junction bases with no gene match: 5. Germline V gives CDR1 LNHDA, CDR2 SQIVND (reference sequence). The CDR3 here is CASSTGQGAAAFF. The CDR3 DNA is TGTGCCAGTAGTACCGGACAGGGGGCGGCAGCTTTCTTT.

V and J are TRBV27 and TRBJ1-1; D is uncertain. The germline CDR1 and CDR2 sequences are MNHEY and SMNVEV (reference sequence). This CDR3 has 14 amino acids. Trimming pared 5 bases from V and 3 bases from J, leaving 13 bases between. This chain's CDR3 is CASSPLVSYTEAFF. The DNA of the CDR3 is TGTGCCAGCAGTCCCTTAGTTTCGTACACTGAAGCTTTCTTT.

The chain uses TRBV15 and TRBJ2-2; 7 bases fit TRBD1. This CDR3 spans 16 amino acids. V shed 5 bases, J shed 5 bases, and the junction held 11 bases outside the gene matches. Germline V CDR1 and CDR2: LNHNV, YYDKDF (reference sequence). DNA for the CDR3: TGTGCCACCAGCCCTCGCGACAGGGATAGGACCGGGGAGCTGTTTTTT. Residues: CATSPRDRDRTGELFF.

The chain combines TRBV28 with TRBJ2-3; a possible D gene is TRBD1 (6 bases). Trimming removed 6 bases from V and 2 bases from J, with 12 bases in between. Germline-derived CDR1 and CDR2 are MDHEN and SYDVKM. This CDR3 comprises 14 residues. The CDR3 loop reads CASSLGQPTDTQYF. In DNA, the CDR3 is TGTGCCAGCAGCCTCGGACAGCCCACAGATACGCAGTATTTT. Full variable domain (missing parts from reference TRBV28 and TRBJ2-3): DVKVTQSSRYLVKRTGEKVFLECVQDMDHENMFWYRQDPGLGLRLIYFSYDVKMKEKGDIPEGYSVSREKKERFSLILESASTNQTSMYLCASSLGQPTDTQYFGPGTRLTVL.

The genes are TRBV29-1 and TRBJ2-5, with TRBD1 matching 10 bases. Trimming at V came to 5 bases and at J to 3 bases, leaving 18 bases not matched to a gene. There are 18 residues in the CDR3. The germline CDR1 and CDR2 sequences are SQVTM and ANQGSEA. CDR3 nucleotide sequence: TGCAGCGTTCCCGCCCGCGGACAGGGGGGAGGGGGAGAAGAGACCCAGTACTTC. This gives the protein CSVPARGQGGGGEETQYF.

V gene TRBV3-1 (or the pseudogene TRBV3-2) combines with J gene TRBJ1-3; unclear D gene. Germline V CDR1 and CDR2: LGHDT, YNNKEL (reference sequence). The ends were cut back, 4 bases at V and 1 base at J, with 5 bases in the middle. CDR3 length equals 13 residues. This CDR3 is CASSLKSGNTIYF. CDR3 in DNA: TGTGCCAGCAGCCTTAAATCTGGAAACACCATATATTTT.

The chain carries TRBV29-1 and TRBJ1-4; no reliable D call. Germline CDR1 reads SQVTM; CDR2 reads ANQGSEA. The CDR3 runs to 14 residues. Trimming left V 7 bases short and J 0 bases short, with 12 bases between. CDR3 region: CSARTVATNEKLFF. CDR3 in DNA: TGCAGCGCCCGTACTGTTGCAACTAATGAAAAACTGTTTTTT. The variable domain in full, with the rest retrieved from reference TRBV29-1 and TRBJ1-4, is SAVISQKPSRDICQRGTSLTIQCQVDSQVTMMFWYRQQPGQSLTLIATANQGSEATYESGFVIDKFPISRPNLTFSTLTVSNMSPEDSSIYLCSARTVATNEKLFFGSGTQLSVL.

In its sample, this clone was seen once. V gene TRBV6-5 combines with J gene TRBJ2-2; perhaps TRBD2 as D (6 bases). The germline V and J ends were trimmed by 8 bases and 2 bases, with 15 bases remaining between them. CDR1 and CDR2 from the germline V gene are MNHEY and SVGAGI. CDR3 length equals 15 residues. CDR3: CASGPRGINTGELFF. In DNA, the CDR3 is TGTGCCAGCGGCCCTCGCGGGATTAACACCGGGGAGCTGTTTTTT.

The chain carries TRBV2 and TRBJ1-4, with D possibly TRBD1 on 5 matching bases. In germline, CDR1 is SNHLY, CDR2 FYNNEI. The CDR3 sequence is 14 residues long. V lost 1 base and J 7 bases, leaving 10 bases between the germline ends. The CDR3: CASSEGQGAEKLFF. CDR3 nucleotide sequence: TGTGCCAGCAGTGAAGGGCAGGGTGCTGAAAAACTGTTTTTT. The whole variable domain, remainder taken from reference TRBV2 and TRBJ1-4, is EPEVTQTPSHQVTQMGQEVILRCVPISNHLYFYWYRQILGQKVEFLVSFYNNEISEKSEIFDDQFSVERPDGSNFTLKIRSTKLEDSAMYFCASSEGQGAEKLFFGSGTQLSVL.

On this clone itself: One end of the junction does not line up with germline, which may come from a read error. The chain couples TRBV2 to TRBJ1-1; no reliable D call. CDR1 is SNHLY, CDR2 FYNNEI, per germline. This CDR3 is built from 11 residues. CDR3 in DNA: TGTGTCAGCAGTGAACGGACTGAAGCTTTCTTT. It is translated as CVSSERTEAFF.

This sequence joins TRBV19 and TRBJ2-5; maybe TRBD1 (5 bases). Germline V CDR1 and CDR2: LNHDA, SQIVND (reference sequence). The CDR3 totals 16 residues. Trimming took 1 base from V and 5 from J, leaving 17 bases between them. The CDR3 DNA follows: TGTGCCAGTAGTATAGGGAAGGCCCTGGGGCGGGAGACCCAGTACTTC. Translated, it gives CASSIGKALGRETQYF.

The chain carries TRBV3-1 (or the pseudogene TRBV3-2) and TRBJ2-1; 11 nucleotides align to TRBD2. The ends lost 0 bases at V and 9 bases at J; junction bases unmatched: 13. Germline loops: CDR1 LGHDT, CDR2 YNNKEL (reference sequence). The CDR3 is 18 amino acids. The chain's CDR3 is CASSQEGPNSGRAGEQFF. CDR3 sequence (DNA): TGTGCCAGCAGCCAAGAGGGCCCGAATAGCGGGAGGGCTGGTGAGCAGTTCTTC.

The chain combines TRBV6-5 with TRBJ2-5, with 7 bases lining up with TRBD1. CDR1 is MNHEY, CDR2 SVGAGI, per germline. V shed 6 bases, J shed 7 bases, and the junction held 8 bases outside the gene matches. This CDR3 is built from 13 residues. Here the CDR3 reads CASRLQGLGTQYF. The CDR3 nucleotides are TGTGCCAGCAGATTACAGGGGTTGGGGACCCAGTACTTC.

The chain has TRBV12-1 and TRBJ1-1; the D call TRBD1 from the table was never checked on the DNA. TRBV12-1 is given as a pseudogene. CDR3 length equals 14 residues. The CDR3 DNA is TGTCTGATGAGGGGGACCCCGTGGGACACTGAAGCTTTCTTT. Protein: CLMRGTPWDTEAFF.

The chain carries TRBV30 and TRBJ1-2, with D perhaps matching TRBD1 (5 bases). CDR1 and CDR2 from the germline V gene are GTSNPN and SVGIG (reference sequence). This CDR3 has 12 residues. Trimming took 0 bases from V and 5 from J, leaving 7 bases between them. CDR3 DNA: TGTGCCTGGAGTGTAAGGGGTTATGGCTACACCTTC. This sequence encodes CAWSVRGYGYTF.

V is TRBV4-1 and J is TRBJ2-3; D may be TRBD2 (5 bases). The ends were cut back, 3 bases at V and 0 bases at J, with 19 bases in the middle. Germline loops: CDR1 MGHRA, CDR2 YSYEKL. The CDR3 has 18 amino acids. The CDR3 bases are TGCGCCAGCAGCCATCCCCCACCGAGGGTTATTAGCACAGATACGCAGTATTTT. It yields the protein CASSHPPPRVISTDTQYF.

This chain joins TRBV11-2 and TRBJ1-6; D remains ambiguous. Looked up from germline, CDR1 is SGHAT and CDR2 is FQNNGV. The CDR3 has 16 residues. Between the trimmed V and J ends, which lost 7 bases and 2 bases, there was a span of 15 bases. The chain's CDR3 is CASTPLGSAYNSPLHF. The CDR3 DNA follows: TGTGCCAGCACCCCGTTGGGGAGTGCCTATAATTCACCCCTCCACTTT.

This chain uses TRBV5-4 with TRBJ2-5, with D maybe TRBD1 (5 bases). V lost 5 bases to trimming and J lost 3 bases, with 14 bases between them. This CDR3 region has 14 residues. Germline CDR1 SGHNT, CDR2 YYREEE (reference sequence). CDR3 coding DNA: TGTGCCAGCAGGTTAGCTGCGACAGAAGAGACCCAGTACTTC. Translated: CASRLAATEETQYF.

V gene TRBV4-2 combines with J gene TRBJ1-2; TRBD1 matches 7 bases. The CDR3 is 17 amino acids. J lost 0 bases, V lost 7 bases, and 14 bases had no gene match. Germline assignment: CDR1 LGHNA and CDR2 YNFKEQ. The CDR3 bases are TGTGCCAGCACCCCTCAGGGCAGGGGGATCGCTAACTATGGCTACACCTTC. Amino acids: CASTPQGRGIANYGYTF.

The V call is TRBV3-1 (or the pseudogene TRBV3-2), the J call TRBJ1-2; TRBD1 is a possible D gene (5 bases). From germline, CDR1 is LGHDT and CDR2 YNNKEL (reference sequence). V dropped 1 base and J dropped 4 bases, with 16 bases sitting between them. CDR3 length equals 16 residues. The CDR3 loop is CASSQVGQGKGYGYTF. The CDR3 region has the DNA TGTGCCAGCAGCCAAGTAGGGCAGGGTAAAGGCTATGGCTACACCTTC.

This chain uses TRBV6-6 with TRBJ1-1; no clear D. V dropped 6 bases and J dropped 3 bases, with 11 bases sitting between them. Germline-derived CDR1 and CDR2 are MNHNY and SVGAGI (reference sequence). This CDR3 has 13 residues. DNA for the CDR3: TGTGCCAGCAGATGGGAGTTGGACACTGAAGCTTTCTTT. Amino acids: CASRWELDTEAFF.

This clone was detected only once. Different DNA sequences within this sample yield the same CDR3. V is TRBV5-1 and J is TRBJ2-3; the D gene is possibly TRBD2 (6 bases). This CDR3 has 14 amino acids. CDR1 is SGHRS, CDR2 YFSETQ, per germline. V was trimmed by 4 bases and J by 2 bases, leaving 11 bases between them. CDR3 in amino acids: CASSPGLSTDTQYF. The CDR3 coding sequence is TGCGCCAGCAGCCCTGGACTATCCACAGATACGCAGTATTTT.

The V and J genes are TRBV5-5 and TRBJ1-5; D is unresolved. V lost 2 bases and J lost 7, with 13 bases in between. CDR1 and CDR2 from the germline V gene are SGHKS and YYEKEE (reference sequence). There are 14 residues in the CDR3. This CDR3 is CASSFEGGWQPQHF. DNA of the CDR3: TGTGCCAGCAGCTTTGAGGGAGGTTGGCAGCCCCAGCATTTT.

This clone was detected once. The genes are TRBV12-3 or TRBV12-4 and TRBJ2-1, with TRBD2 identical over 9 bases. V lost 4 bases and J lost 7; bases outside the gene matches: 2. CDR3 size: 13 residues. CDR3 in amino acids: CASSYSGRNEQFF. Written as DNA, the CDR3 is TGTGCCAGCAGTTATAGCGGGAGAAATGAGCAGTTCTTC.

The chain's CDR3 is CAISESWQAQPQHF. The CDR3 nucleotides are TGTGCCATCAGTGAGTCCTGGCAGGCTCAGCCCCAGCATTTT. This chain links TRBV10-3 with TRBJ1-5; D is uncertain. V was shortened by 0 bases and J by 6 bases, with 9 bases between the two germline ends. The germline CDR1 and CDR2 sequences are ENHRY and SYGVKD. The CDR3 has 14 residues.

The rearrangement uses TRBV6-6 and TRBJ2-1, with 9 bases fitting TRBD1. Germline V gene lookup returns CDR1 MNHNY and CDR2 SVGAGI (reference sequence). The ends lost 2 bases at V and 3 bases at J; junction bases unmatched: 2. This CDR3 is 15 amino acids long. CDR3 residues: CASSYAGQGYNEQFF. The CDR3 DNA reads TGTGCCAGCAGTTACGCGGGACAGGGCTACAATGAGCAGTTCTTC.

The chain uses TRBV5-1 and TRBJ2-2, with TRBD1 identical over 8 bases. The CDR3 covers 14 residues. Germline CDR1 reads SGHRS; CDR2 reads YFSETQ. Trimming at V came to 4 bases and at J to 4 bases, leaving 3 bases not matched to a gene. The CDR3 reads CASSVTGGTGELFF. The DNA for the CDR3 is TGCGCCAGCAGCGTCACAGGGGGCACCGGGGAGCTGTTTTTT.